The clone carrying this T cell receptor beta chain was counted ten times or more. The germline gives CDR1 SGHNT, CDR2 YYREEE (reference sequence). The CDR3 has 14 residues. V lost 2 bases, J lost 5 bases, and 5 bases stayed unmatched. The source of the sample is a study of molecular identifiers for immune sequencing clone quantification. TCRdb fed the PCR reads into MiXCR, producing one record per CDR3 protein. The profile covers over 550,000 distinct CDR3 sequences, with about 25% appearing a single time and 0.75% to 0.8% taken by the ten largest. This TCR was sampled from a human donor in good health. Some libraries in this study had Jurkat cell RNA spiked in. The chain uses TRBV5-4 and TRBJ2-5; 8 bases map to TRBD1. Sequencing was performed on naive CD8+ T cells from blood, with Jurkat cell RNA spiked in. Subset in this sample: FACS-sorted CD8+CD4-CCR7+CD45RA+ naive T cells. The CDR3 coding sequence is TGTGCCAGCAGCTTTACAGGGGGTAGGGAGACCCAGTACTTC. Amino acid sequence: CASSFTGGRETQYF.